Listed here is a single TCR beta chain. This sample was included in a study of T cell clones after liver transplantation. Study in general: A pre-transplant mixed lymphocyte reaction with TCRbeta sequencing defined graft-donor-reactive clones followed in post-transplant blood.

TCRdb's table, derived via immunoSEQ multiplex PCR, lists solely in-frame clones and lacks some. The table includes some 80,000 clones, 65% to 85% detected once. There are 14 residues in the CDR3. The germline gives CDR1 MDHEN, CDR2 SYDVKM. Trimming took off 7 bases at V and 6 bases at J, with 18 bases between the two ends. The TCR comes from a human patient who received a liver transplant. Some of the T cells might come from the graft donor. This chain joins TRBV28 and TRBJ1-2; the D is unclear. The source was CD4+ T cells from blood, collected approximately 45 months after liver transplant. CDR3 sequence: CASTDVGPPDGYTF. CDR3 in DNA: TGTGCCAGCACCGACGTGGGCCCCCCGGATGGCTACACCTTC.